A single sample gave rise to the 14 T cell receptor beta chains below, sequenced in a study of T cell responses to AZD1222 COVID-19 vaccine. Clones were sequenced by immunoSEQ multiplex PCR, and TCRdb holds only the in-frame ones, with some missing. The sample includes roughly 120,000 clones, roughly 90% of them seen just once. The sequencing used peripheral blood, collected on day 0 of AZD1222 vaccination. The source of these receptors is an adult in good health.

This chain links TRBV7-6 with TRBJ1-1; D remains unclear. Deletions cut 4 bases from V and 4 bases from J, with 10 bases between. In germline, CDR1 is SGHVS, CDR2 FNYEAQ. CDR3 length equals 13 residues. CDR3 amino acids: CASSSWGGTEAFF. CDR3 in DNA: TGTGCCAGCAGCTCATGGGGAGGCACTGAAGCTTTCTTT.

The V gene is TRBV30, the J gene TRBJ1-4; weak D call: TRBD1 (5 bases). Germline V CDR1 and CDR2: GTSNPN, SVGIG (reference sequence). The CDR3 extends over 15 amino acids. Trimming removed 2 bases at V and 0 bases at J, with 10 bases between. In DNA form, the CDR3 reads TGTGCCTGGAGTACAGGCGGGGCAACTAATGAAAAACTGTTTTTT. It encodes CAWSTGGATNEKLFF.

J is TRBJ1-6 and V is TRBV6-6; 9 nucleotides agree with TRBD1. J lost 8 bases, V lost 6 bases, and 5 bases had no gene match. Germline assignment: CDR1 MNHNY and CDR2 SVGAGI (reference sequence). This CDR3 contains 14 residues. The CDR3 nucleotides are TGTGCCAGCAGGGGACAGGGTGCGGATTCACCCCTCCACTTT. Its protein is CASRGQGADSPLHF.

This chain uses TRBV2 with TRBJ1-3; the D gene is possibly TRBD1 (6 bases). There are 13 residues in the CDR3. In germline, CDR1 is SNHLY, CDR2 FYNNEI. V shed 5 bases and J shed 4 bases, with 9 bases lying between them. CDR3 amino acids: CASSRDKGNTIYF. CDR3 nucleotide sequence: TGTGCCAGCAGTCGGGACAAAGGAAACACCATATATTTT. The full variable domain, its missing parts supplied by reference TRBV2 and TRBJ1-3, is EPEVTQTPSHQVTQMGQEVILRCVPISNHLYFYWYRQILGQKVEFLVSFYNNEISEKSEIFDDQFSVERPDGSNFTLKIRSTKLEDSAMYFCASSRDKGNTIYFGEGSWLTVV.

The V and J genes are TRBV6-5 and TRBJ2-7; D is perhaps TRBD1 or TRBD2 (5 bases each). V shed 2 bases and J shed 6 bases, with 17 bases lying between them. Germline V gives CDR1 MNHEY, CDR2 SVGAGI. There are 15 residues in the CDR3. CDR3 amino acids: CASSYVGPSGGEQYF. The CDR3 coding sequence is TGTGCCAGCAGTTACGTGGGCCCATCTGGGGGCGAGCAGTACTTC.

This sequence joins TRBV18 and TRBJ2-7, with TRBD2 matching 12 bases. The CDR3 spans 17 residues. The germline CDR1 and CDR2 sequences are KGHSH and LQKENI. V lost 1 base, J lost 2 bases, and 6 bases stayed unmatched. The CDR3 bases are TGTGCCAGCTCACCACGGTCCCTAGCGGGAGGGACCTACGAGCAGTACTTC. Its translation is CASSPRSLAGGTYEQYF.

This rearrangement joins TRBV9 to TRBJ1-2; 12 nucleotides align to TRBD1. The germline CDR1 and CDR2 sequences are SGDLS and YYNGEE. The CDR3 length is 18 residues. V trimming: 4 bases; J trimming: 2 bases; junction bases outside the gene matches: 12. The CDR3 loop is CASSYHRDRGRQNYGYTF. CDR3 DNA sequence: TGTGCCAGCAGCTACCACCGGGACAGGGGGCGACAAAACTATGGCTACACCTTC.

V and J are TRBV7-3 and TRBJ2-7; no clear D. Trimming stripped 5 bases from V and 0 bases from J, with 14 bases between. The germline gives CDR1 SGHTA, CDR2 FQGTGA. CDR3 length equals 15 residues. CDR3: CASSPSRSSSYEQYF. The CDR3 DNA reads TGTGCCAGCAGCCCCTCTCGCTCGAGCTCCTACGAGCAGTACTTC.

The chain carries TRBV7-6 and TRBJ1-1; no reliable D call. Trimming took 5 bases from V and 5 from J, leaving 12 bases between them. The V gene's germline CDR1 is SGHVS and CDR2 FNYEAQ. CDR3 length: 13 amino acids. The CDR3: CASSLRDGTEAFF. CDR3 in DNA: TGTGCCAGCAGCCTACGGGATGGAACTGAAGCTTTCTTT.

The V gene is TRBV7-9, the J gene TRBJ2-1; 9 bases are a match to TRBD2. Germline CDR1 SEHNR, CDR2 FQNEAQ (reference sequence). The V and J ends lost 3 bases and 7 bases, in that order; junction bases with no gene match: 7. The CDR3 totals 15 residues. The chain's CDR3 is CASSLAGGPMNEQFF. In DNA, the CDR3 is TGTGCCAGCAGCTTGGCGGGAGGGCCAATGAATGAGCAGTTCTTC. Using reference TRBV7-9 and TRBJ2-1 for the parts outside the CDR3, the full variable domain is DTGVSQNPRHKITKRGQNVTFRCDPISEHNRLYWYRQTLGQGPEFLTYFQNEAQLEKSRLLSDRFSAERPKGSFSTLEIQRTEQGDSAMYLCASSLAGGPMNEQFFGPGTRLTVL.

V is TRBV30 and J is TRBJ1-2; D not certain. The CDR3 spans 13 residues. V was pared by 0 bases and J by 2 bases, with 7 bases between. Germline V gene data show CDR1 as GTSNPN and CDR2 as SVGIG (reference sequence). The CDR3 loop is CAWSVQENYGYTF. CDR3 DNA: TGTGCCTGGAGTGTTCAGGAAAACTATGGCTACACCTTC.

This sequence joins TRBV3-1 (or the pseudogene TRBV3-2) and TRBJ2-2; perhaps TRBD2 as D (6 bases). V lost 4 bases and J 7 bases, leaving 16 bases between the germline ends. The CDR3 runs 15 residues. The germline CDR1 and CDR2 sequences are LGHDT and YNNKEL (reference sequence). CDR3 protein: CASSPTTSRVGELFF. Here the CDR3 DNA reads TGTGCCAGCAGCCCAACAACTAGCCGGGTCGGGGAGCTGTTTTTT.

CDR3 loop: CASSELFPGMGGYTF. The CDR3 nucleotides read TGCGCCAGCAGTGAGTTGTTTCCGGGGATGGGGGGCTACACCTTC. The J gene is TRBJ1-2, the V gene TRBV10-2, with D hard to call. Germline values: CDR1 WSHSY, CDR2 SAAADI. The CDR3 runs 15 residues. The ends were cut back, 1 base at V and 8 bases at J, with 17 bases in the middle.

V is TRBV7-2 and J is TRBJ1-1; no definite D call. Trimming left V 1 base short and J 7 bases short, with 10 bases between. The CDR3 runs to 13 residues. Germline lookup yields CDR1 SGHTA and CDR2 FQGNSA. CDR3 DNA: TGTGCCAGCAGCTTAGTTGACTTAGTTGAAGCTTTCTTT. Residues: CASSLVDLVEAFF.